This record concerns one T cell receptor (beta chain) sequence. No antigen is known for it. The sample belongs to a study of memory CD4+ T cells and cytomegalovirus serostatus. Assay: immunoSEQ multiplex PCR; the TCRdb copy retains only in-frame clones and omits some. This table holds 55,000 to 65,000 clones, more than 75% found once. The trim removed 6 bases at V and 3 bases at J, leaving 11 bases unmatched. Germline V gives CDR1 SNHLY, CDR2 FYNNEI. This CDR3 region has 17 residues. Broader study findings: A US-trained random forest predicted CMV serostatus with median AUC 0.91.

Single viable CD3+CD4+CD8-CD45RO+ cells were sorted as the memory CD4+ T cells. Serostatus was set by detecting CMV pp150, pp28, p38, p52 IgG. This TCR was recovered from an adult in good health and CMV-seronegative. The V gene is TRBV2, the J gene TRBJ2-7, with TRBD2 matching 13 bases. Material: memory CD4+ T cells from blood. For the CDR3, the DNA is TGTGCCAGCAGCACAGGGGGAGGACTAGCGGGGGACTACGAGCAGTACTTC. Encoded protein: CASSTGGGLAGDYEQYF.